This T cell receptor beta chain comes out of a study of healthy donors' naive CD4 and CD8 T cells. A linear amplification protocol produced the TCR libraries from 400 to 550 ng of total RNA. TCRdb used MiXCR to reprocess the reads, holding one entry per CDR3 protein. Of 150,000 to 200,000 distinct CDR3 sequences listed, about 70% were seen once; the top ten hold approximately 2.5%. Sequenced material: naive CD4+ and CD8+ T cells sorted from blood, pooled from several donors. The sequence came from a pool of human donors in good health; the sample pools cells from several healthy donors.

The CDR3 DNA reads as TGCAGCGTTGAAAGCGGGAGGGCCACAGATACGCAGTATTTT. It yields the protein CSVESGRATDTQYF. This chain links TRBV29-1 with TRBJ2-3; 10 bases map to TRBD2. The junction had 1 base not matched to a gene; V was cut back by 2 bases and J by 2 bases. Germline assignment: CDR1 SQVTM and CDR2 ANQGSEA. There are 14 residues in the CDR3.